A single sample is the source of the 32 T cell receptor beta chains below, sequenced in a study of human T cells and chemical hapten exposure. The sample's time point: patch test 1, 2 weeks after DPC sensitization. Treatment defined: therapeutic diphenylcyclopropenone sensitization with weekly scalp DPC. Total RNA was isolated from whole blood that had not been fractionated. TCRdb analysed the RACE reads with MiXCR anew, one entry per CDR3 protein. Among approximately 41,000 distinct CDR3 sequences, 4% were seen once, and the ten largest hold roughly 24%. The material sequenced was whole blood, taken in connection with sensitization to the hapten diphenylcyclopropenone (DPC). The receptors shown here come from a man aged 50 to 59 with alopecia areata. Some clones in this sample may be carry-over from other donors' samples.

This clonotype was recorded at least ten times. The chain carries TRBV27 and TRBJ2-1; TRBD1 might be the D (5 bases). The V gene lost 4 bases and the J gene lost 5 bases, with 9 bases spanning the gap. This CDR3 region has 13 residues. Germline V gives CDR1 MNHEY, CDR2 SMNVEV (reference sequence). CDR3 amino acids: CASSSDTHNEQFF. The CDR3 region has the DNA TGTGCCAGCAGTTCGGACACCCACAATGAGCAGTTCTTC.

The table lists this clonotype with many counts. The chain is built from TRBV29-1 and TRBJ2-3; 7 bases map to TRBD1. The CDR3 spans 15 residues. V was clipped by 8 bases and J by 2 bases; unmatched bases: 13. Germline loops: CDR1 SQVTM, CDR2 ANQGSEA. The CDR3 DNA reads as TGCAGCATGGGGCAGGGGGATTCCTTCACAGATACGCAGTATTTT. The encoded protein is CSMGQGDSFTDTQYF.

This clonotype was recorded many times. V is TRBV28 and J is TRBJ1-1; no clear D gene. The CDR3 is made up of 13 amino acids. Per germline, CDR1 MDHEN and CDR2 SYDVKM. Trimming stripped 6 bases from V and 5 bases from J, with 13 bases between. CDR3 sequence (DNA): TGTGCCAGCAGGAGCTCAGCGGGGACTGAAGCTTTCTTT. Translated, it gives CASRSSAGTEAFF. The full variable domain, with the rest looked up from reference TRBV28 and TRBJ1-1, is DVKVTQSSRYLVKRTGEKVFLECVQDMDHENMFWYRQDPGLGLRLIYFSYDVKMKEKGDIPEGYSVSREKKERFSLILESASTNQTSMYLCASRSSAGTEAFFGQGTRLTVV.

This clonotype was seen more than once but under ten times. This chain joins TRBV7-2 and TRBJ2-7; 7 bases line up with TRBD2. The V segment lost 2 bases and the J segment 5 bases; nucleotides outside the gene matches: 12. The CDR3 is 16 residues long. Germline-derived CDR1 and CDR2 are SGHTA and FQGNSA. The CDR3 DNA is TGTGCCAGCAGCTTACTAGTCGCGGGAGCCACCCACGAGCAGTACTTC. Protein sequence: CASSLLVAGATHEQYF.

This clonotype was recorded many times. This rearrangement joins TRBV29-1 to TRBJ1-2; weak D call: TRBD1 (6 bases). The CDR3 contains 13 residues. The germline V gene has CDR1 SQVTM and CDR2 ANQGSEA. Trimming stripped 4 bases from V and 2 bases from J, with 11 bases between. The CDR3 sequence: CSVVDRRNYGYTF. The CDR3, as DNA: TGCAGCGTTGTGGACAGAAGAAACTATGGCTACACCTTC.

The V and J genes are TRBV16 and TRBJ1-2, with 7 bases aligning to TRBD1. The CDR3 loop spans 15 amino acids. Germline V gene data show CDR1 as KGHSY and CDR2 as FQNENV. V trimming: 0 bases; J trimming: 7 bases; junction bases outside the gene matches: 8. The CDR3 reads CASSQSLQGKCGYTF. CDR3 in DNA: TGTGCCAGCAGCCAATCCTTACAGGGGAAGTGTGGCTACACCTTC.

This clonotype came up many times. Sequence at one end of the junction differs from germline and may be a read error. CDR3 DNA sequence: TGTGCCAGCAGCTCGTGGGGCAGGATTTTATCGTTT. It is translated as CASSSWGRILSF. The chain has TRBV7-2 and TRBJ1-5; a weak D match, TRBD1 (5 bases). Germline assignment: CDR1 SGHTA and CDR2 FQGNSA. The CDR3 is 12 amino acids.

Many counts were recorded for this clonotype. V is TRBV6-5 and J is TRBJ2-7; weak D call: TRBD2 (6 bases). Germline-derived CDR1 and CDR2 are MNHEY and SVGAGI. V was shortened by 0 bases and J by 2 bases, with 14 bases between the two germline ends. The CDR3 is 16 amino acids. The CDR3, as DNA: TGTGCCAGCAGTTACTCGTCTCGGACGGGAGCCTACGAGCAGTACTTC. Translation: CASSYSSRTGAYEQYF.

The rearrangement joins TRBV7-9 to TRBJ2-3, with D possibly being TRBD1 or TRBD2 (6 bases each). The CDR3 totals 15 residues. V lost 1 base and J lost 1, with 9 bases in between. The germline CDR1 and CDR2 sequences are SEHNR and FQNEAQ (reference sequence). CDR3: CASSLEGGGTDTQYF. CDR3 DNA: TGTGCCAGCAGCTTAGAGGGGGGCGGCACAGATACGCAGTATTTT.

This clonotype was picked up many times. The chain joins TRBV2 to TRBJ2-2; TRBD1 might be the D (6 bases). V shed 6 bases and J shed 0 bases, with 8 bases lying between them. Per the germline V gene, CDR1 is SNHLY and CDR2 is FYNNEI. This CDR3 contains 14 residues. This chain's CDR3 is CASRRTANTGELFF. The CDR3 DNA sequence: TGTGCCAGCAGGAGGACAGCGAACACCGGGGAGCTGTTTTTT.

CDR3 DNA: TGTGCCAGCAGTGAGTGGGGTAGCCACCACGAGCAGTACTTC. Translation gives CASSEWGSHHEQYF. The chain links TRBV6-1 to TRBJ2-7; D gene unclear. V dropped 3 bases and J dropped 5 bases, with 14 bases sitting between them. The CDR3 covers 14 residues. Germline lookup yields CDR1 MNHNS and CDR2 SASEGT.

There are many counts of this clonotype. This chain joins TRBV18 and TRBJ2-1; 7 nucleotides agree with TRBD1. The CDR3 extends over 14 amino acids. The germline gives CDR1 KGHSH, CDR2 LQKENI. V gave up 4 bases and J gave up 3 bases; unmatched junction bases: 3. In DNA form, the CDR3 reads TGTGCCAGCTCACTGGGACAGAGCTACAATGAGCAGTTCTTC. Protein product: CASSLGQSYNEQFF.

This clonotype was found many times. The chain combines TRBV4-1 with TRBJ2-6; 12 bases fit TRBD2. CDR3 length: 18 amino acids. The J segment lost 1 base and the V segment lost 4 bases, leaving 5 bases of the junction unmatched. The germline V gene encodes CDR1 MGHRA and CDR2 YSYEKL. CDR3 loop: CASSRGLAGSSGANVLTF. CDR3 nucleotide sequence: TGCGCCAGCAGCCGTGGACTAGCGGGAAGTTCTGGGGCCAACGTCCTGACTTTC.

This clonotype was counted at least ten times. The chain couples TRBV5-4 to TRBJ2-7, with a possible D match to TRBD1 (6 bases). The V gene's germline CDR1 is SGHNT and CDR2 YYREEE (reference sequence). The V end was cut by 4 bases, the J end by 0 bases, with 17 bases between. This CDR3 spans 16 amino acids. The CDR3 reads CASSPRAGVYSYEQYF. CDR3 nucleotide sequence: TGTGCCAGCAGCCCTCGAGCAGGGGTCTACTCCTACGAGCAGTACTTC.

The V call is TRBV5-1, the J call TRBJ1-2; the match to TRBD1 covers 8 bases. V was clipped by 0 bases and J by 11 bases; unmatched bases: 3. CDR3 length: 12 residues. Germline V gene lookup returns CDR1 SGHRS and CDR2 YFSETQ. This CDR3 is CASSLARGRYTF. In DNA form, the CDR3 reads TGCGCCAGCAGCTTGGCCAGGGGGCGTTACACCTTC.

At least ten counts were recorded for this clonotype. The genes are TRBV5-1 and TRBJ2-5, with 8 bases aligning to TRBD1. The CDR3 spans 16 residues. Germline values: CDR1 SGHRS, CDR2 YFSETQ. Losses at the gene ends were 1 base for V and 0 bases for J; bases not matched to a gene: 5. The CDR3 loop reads CASSLNGQGYQETQYF. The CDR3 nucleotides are TGCGCCAGCAGCTTGAACGGACAGGGCTACCAAGAGACCCAGTACTTC. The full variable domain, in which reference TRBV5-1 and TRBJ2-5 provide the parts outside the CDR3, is KAGVTQTPRYLIKTRGQQVTLSCSPISGHRSVSWYQQTPGQGLQFLFEYFSETQRNKGNFPGRFSGRQFSNSRSEMNVSTLELGDSALYLCASSLNGQGYQETQYFGPGTRLLVL.

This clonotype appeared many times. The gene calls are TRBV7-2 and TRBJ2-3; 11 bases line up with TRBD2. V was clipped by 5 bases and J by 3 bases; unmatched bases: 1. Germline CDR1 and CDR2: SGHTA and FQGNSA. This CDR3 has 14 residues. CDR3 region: CASSRLAGTDTQYF. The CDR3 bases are TGTGCCAGCAGCCGACTAGCGGGGACAGATACGCAGTATTTT.

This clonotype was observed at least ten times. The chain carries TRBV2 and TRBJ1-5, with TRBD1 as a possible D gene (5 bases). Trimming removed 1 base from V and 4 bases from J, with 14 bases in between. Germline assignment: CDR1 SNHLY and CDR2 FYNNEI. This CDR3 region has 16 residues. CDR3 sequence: CASSEGAGYGNQPQHF. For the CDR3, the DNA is TGTGCCAGCAGTGAAGGGGCAGGGTATGGAAATCAGCCCCAGCATTTT. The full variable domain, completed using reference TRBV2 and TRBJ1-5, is EPEVTQTPSHQVTQMGQEVILRCVPISNHLYFYWYRQILGQKVEFLVSFYNNEISEKSEIFDDQFSVERPDGSNFTLKIRSTKLEDSAMYFCASSEGAGYGNQPQHFGDGTRLSIL.

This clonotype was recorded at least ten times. CDR3 DNA: TGTGCCAGCACCCTCATGGAGGTCCAAGAGACCCAGTACTTC. Residues: CASTLMEVQETQYF. The chain uses TRBV11-1 and TRBJ2-5, with D possibly being TRBD2 (5 bases). V was clipped by 7 bases and J by 1 base, with 13 bases between them. The V gene's germline CDR1 is SGHAT and CDR2 FQDESV (reference sequence). The CDR3 is 14 residues long.

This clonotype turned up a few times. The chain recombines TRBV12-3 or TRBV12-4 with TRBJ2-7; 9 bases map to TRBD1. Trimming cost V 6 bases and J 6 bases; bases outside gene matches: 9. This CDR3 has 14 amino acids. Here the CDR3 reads CASSSGTGSGEQYF. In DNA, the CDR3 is TGTGCCAGCAGCTCTGGGACAGGGAGCGGCGAGCAGTACTTC.

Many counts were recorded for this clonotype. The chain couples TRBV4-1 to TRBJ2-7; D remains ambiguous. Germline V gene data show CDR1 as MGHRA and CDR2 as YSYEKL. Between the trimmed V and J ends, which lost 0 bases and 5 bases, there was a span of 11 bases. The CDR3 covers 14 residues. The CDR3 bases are TGCGCCAGCAGCCAAGATACAGAGTATAACGAGCAGTACTTC. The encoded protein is CASSQDTEYNEQYF.

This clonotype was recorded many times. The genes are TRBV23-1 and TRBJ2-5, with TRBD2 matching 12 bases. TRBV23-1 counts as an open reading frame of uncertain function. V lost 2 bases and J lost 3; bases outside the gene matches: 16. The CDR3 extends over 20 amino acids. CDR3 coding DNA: TGCGCCAGCAGTCAAGAACCGCCGGGACTAGCGGGTGCGGGGAAAGAGACCCAGTACTTC. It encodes CASSQEPPGLAGAGKETQYF.

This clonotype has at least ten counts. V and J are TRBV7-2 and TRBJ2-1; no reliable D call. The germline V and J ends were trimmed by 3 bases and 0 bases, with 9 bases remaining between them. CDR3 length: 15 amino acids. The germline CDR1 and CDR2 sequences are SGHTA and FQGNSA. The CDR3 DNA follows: TGTGCCAGCAGCTTCGATCCGAGCTCCTACAATGAGCAGTTCTTC. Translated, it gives CASSFDPSSYNEQFF.

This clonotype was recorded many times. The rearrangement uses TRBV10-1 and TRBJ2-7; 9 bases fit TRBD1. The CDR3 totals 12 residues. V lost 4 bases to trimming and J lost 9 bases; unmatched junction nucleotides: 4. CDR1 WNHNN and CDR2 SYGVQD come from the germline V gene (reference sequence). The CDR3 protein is CASSADRGRQYF. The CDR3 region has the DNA TGCGCCAGCAGTGCGGACAGGGGTCGGCAGTACTTC.

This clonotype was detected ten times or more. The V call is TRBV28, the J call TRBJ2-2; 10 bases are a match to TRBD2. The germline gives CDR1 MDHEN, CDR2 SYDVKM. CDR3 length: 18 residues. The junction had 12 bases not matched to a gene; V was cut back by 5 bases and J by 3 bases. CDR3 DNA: TGTGCCAGCAGTCCCCCGCCCCAGGGACTAGCGCACACCGGGGAGCTGTTTTTT. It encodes CASSPPPQGLAHTGELFF.

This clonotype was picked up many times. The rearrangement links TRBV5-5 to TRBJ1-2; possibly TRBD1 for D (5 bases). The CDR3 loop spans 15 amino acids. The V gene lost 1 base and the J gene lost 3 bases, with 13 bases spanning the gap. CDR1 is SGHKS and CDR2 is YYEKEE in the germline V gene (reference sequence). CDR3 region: CASSLYPGKDYGYTF. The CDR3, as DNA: TGTGCCAGCAGCTTGTATCCAGGGAAGGACTATGGCTACACCTTC.

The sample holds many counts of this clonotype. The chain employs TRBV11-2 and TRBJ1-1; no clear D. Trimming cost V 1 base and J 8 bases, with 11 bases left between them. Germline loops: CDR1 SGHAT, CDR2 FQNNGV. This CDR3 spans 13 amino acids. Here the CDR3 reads CASSLGLMGEAFF. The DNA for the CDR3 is TGTGCCAGCAGCTTAGGTTTAATGGGGGAAGCTTTCTTT.

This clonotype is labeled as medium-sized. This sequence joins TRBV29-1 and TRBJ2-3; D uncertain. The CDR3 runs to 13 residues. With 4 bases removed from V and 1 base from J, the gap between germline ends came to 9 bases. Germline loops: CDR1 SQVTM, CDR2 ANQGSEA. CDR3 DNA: TGCAGCGTTGTACTGATTGGCACAGATACGCAGTATTTT. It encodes CSVVLIGTDTQYF.

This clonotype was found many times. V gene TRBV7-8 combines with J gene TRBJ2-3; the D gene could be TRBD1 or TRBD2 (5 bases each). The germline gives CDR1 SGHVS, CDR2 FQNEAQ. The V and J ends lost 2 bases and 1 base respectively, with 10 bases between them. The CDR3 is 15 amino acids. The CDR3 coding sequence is TGTGCCAGCAGCTTAAGGTCGGGACGCACAGATACGCAGTATTTT. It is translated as CASSLRSGRTDTQYF. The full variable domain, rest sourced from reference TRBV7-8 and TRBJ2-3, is GAGVSQSPRYKVAKRGQDVALRCDPISGHVSLFWYQQALGQGPEFLTYFQNEAQLDKSGLPSDRFFAERPEGSVSTLKIQRTQQEDSAVYLCASSLRSGRTDTQYFGPGTRLTVL.

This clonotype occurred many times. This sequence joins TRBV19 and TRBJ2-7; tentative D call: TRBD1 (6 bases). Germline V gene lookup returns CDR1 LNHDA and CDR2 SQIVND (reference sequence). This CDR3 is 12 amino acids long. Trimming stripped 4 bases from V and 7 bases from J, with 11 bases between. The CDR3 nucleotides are TGTGCCAGTAGTACCAGGGGCGGGGAGCAGTACTTC. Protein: CASSTRGGEQYF.

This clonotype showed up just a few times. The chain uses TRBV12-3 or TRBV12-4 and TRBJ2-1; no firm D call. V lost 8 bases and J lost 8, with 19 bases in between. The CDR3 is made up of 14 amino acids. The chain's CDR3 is CASGYNVGVDEQFF. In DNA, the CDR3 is TGTGCCAGCGGGTATAATGTGGGTGTGGATGAGCAGTTCTTC.

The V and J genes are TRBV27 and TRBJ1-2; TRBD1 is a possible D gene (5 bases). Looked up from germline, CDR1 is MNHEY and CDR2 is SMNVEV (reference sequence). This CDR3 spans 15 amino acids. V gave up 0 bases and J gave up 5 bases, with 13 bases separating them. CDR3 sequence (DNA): TGTGCCAGCAGTTTATCCCAGGGTCCTTTTTATGGCTACACCTTC. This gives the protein CASSLSQGPFYGYTF.